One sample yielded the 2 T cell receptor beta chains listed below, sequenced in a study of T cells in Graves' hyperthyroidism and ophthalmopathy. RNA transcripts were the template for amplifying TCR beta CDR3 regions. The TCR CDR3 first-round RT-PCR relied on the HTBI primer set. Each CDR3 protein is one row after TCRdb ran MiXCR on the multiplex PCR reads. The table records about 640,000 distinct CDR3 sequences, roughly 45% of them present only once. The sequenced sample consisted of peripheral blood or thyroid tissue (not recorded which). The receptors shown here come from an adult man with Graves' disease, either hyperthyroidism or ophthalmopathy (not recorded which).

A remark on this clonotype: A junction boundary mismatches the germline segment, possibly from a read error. The DNA for the CDR3 is TGTGTCATCGGGGGCCGACAAGAGACCCAGTACTTC. It encodes CVIGGRQETQYF. V and J are TRBV10-3 and TRBJ2-5; D assignment may be TRBD1 or TRBD2 (6 bases each). Germline CDR1 is ENHRY and CDR2 is SYGVKD. The CDR3 loop spans 12 amino acids.

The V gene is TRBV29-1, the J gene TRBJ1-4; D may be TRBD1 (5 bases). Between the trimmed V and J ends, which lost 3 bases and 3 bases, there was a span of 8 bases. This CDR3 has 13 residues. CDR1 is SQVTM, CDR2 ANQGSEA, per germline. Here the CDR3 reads CSVEGGANEKLFF. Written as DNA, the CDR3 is TGCAGCGTTGAGGGGGGAGCTAATGAAAAACTGTTTTTT.